These T cell receptor beta chains were read from a single sample in a study of shared clonotypes between healthy human individuals. The repertoire was sequenced with immunoSEQ multiplex PCR; TCRdb's copy has only in-frame clones and lacks some. The sample gives under 550,000 clones, 90% to 96% of which show up once; under 0.06% is in the top ten. Source material: naive CD4+ T cells sorted from blood. Source of these receptors: a woman in her twenties or thirties in good health. Each CDR3 is given with its conserved first and last residue. D genes are given only for firm matches. A clone size is listed for some rows: how often the clone was seen (once, few, many), or a class if it is expanded.

clone size: NA
J gene: TRBJ1-4
V gene: TRBV28
D gene: NA
CDR3 protein: CASSRHGGTPTNEKLFF
CDR3 DNA: TGTGCCAGCAGTCGCCACGGGGGAACCCCAACTAATGAAAAACTGTTTTTT

clone size: once
J gene: TRBJ2-7
V gene: TRBV30
D gene: NA
CDR3 protein: CAWTRRFSYEQYF
CDR3 DNA: TGTGCCTGGACGAGAAGGTTTTCCTACGAGCAGTACTTC

clone size: once
J gene: TRBJ1-1
V gene: TRBV30
D gene: TRBD1
CDR3 protein: CAWSEGQPNTEAFF
CDR3 DNA: TGTGCCTGGAGCGAGGGACAGCCCAACACTGAAGCTTTCTTT

clone size: NA
J gene: TRBJ1-2
V gene: TRBV6-5
D gene: NA
CDR3 protein: CASSYRGDSGGYTF
CDR3 DNA: TGTGCCAGCAGTTACCGTGGGGACTCGGGTGGCTACACCTTC

clone size: NA
J gene: TRBJ2-3
V gene: TRBV9
D gene: TRBD2
CDR3 protein: CASSARLAGEFTDTQYF
CDR3 DNA: TGTGCCAGCAGCGCCAGACTAGCGGGAGAGTTTACAGATACGCAGTATTTT

clone size: once
J gene: TRBJ2-5
V gene: TRBV5-1
D gene: TRBD1
CDR3 protein: CASSFWTGVQETQYF
CDR3 DNA: TGCGCCAGCAGCTTTTGGACAGGGGTTCAAGAGACCCAGTACTTC

clone size: NA
J gene: TRBJ2-1
V gene: TRBV7-2
D gene: TRBD1
CDR3 protein: CASSLDHGQVNEQFF
CDR3 DNA: TGTGCCAGCAGCTTAGACCACGGACAGGTAAATGAGCAGTTCTTC

clone size: NA
J gene: TRBJ1-1
V gene: TRBV2
D gene: NA
CDR3 protein: CASGQDRNTEAFF
CDR3 DNA: TGTGCCAGCGGGCAAGACAGGAACACTGAAGCTTTCTTT

clone size: NA
J gene: TRBJ2-7
V gene: TRBV19
D gene: NA
CDR3 protein: CASSIRQTAGYEQYF
CDR3 DNA: TGTGCCAGTAGTATCAGACAGACGGCGGGCTACGAGCAGTACTTC

clone size: NA
J gene: TRBJ2-3
V gene: TRBV6-5
D gene: TRBD1
CDR3 protein: CASSYRQGTDTQYF
CDR3 DNA: TGTGCCAGCAGTTATAGACAGGGAACAGATACGCAGTATTTT

clone size: NA
J gene: TRBJ2-3
V gene: TRBV5-1
D gene: NA
CDR3 protein: CASSLGGTDTQYF
CDR3 DNA: TGCGCCAGCAGCTTGGGGGGCACAGATACGCAGTATTTT

clone size: NA
J gene: TRBJ2-5
V gene: TRBV5-1
D gene: NA
CDR3 protein: CASSPGPSVETQYF
CDR3 DNA: TGCGCCAGCAGCCCGGGACCCTCCGTGGAGACCCAGTACTTC

clone size: NA
J gene: TRBJ2-7
V gene: TRBV30
D gene: TRBD2
CDR3 protein: CAWSGTSGLGQYF
CDR3 DNA: TGTGCCTGGAGCGGGACTAGCGGGCTAGGGCAGTACTTC

clone size: NA
J gene: TRBJ1-4
V gene: TRBV5-1
D gene: NA
CDR3 protein: CASSLEGYNEKLFF
CDR3 DNA: TGCGCCAGCAGCTTGGAGGGGTATAATGAAAAACTGTTTTTT

clone size: NA
J gene: TRBJ2-5
V gene: TRBV11-2
D gene: NA
CDR3 protein: CASSLALAQETQYF
CDR3 DNA: TGTGCCAGCAGCTTAGCCCTAGCGCAAGAGACCCAGTACTTC

clone size: NA
J gene: TRBJ2-7
V gene: TRBV18
D gene: TRBD2
CDR3 protein: CASSQREEYEQYF
CDR3 DNA: TGTGCCAGCTCACAGCGGGAAGAATACGAGCAGTACTTC

clone size: once
J gene: TRBJ2-7
V gene: TRBV2
D gene: NA
CDR3 protein: CASTRVRGAYEQYF
CDR3 DNA: TGTGCCAGCACTCGAGTTAGGGGAGCCTACGAGCAGTACTTC

clone size: NA
J gene: TRBJ1-3
V gene: TRBV6-1
D gene: NA
CDR3 protein: CASSLDGSSGNTIYF
CDR3 DNA: TGTGCCAGCAGTTTGGACGGGAGCTCTGGAAACACCATATATTTT

clone size: once
J gene: TRBJ2-2
V gene: TRBV18
D gene: NA
CDR3 protein: CASSVRLDTGELFF
CDR3 DNA: TGTGCCAGCTCAGTACGATTGGACACCGGGGAGCTGTTTTTT

clone size: NA
J gene: TRBJ2-1
V gene: TRBV5-1
D gene: TRBD2
CDR3 protein: CASSLSLAGGQNEQFF
CDR3 DNA: TGCGCCAGCAGCTTGTCACTAGCGGGAGGCCAGAATGAGCAGTTCTTC

clone size: NA
J gene: TRBJ2-7
V gene: TRBV10-2
D gene: NA
CDR3 protein: CASMRGISLEQYF
CDR3 DNA: TGCGCCAGCATGCGCGGGATCTCCCTCGAGCAGTACTTC

clone size: once
J gene: TRBJ2-2
V gene: TRBV5-1
D gene: NA
CDR3 protein: CASSLEGNGELFF
CDR3 DNA: TGCGCCAGCAGCTTGGAGGGGAACGGGGAGCTGTTTTTT

clone size: NA
J gene: TRBJ2-7
V gene: TRBV6-5
D gene: NA
CDR3 protein: CASSPGHSSYEQYF
CDR3 DNA: TGTGCCAGCAGTCCCGGACACTCCTCCTACGAGCAGTACTTC

clone size: NA
J gene: TRBJ1-5
V gene: TRBV5-1
D gene: NA
CDR3 protein: CASSLDGAKEPQHF
CDR3 DNA: TGCGCCAGCAGCTTGGATGGGGCAAAGGAGCCCCAGCATTTT

clone size: NA
J gene: TRBJ2-4
V gene: TRBV6-6
D gene: TRBD1
CDR3 protein: CASNTGTVKNIQYF
CDR3 DNA: TGTGCCAGCAATACTGGGACAGTCAAAAACATTCAGTACTTC

clone size: NA
J gene: TRBJ2-3
V gene: TRBV7-2
D gene: NA
CDR3 protein: CASSLGATGEGNTDTQYF
CDR3 DNA: TGTGCCAGCAGCCTTGGGGCTACAGGGGAGGGTAACACAGATACGCAGTATTTT

clone size: NA
J gene: TRBJ2-2
V gene: TRBV11-2
D gene: TRBD1
CDR3 protein: CASSLYSGTDSRGTGELFF
CDR3 DNA: TGTGCCAGCAGCTTATACTCCGGGACAGATTCTCGAGGCACCGGGGAGCTGTTTTTT

clone size: NA
J gene: TRBJ1-2
V gene: TRBV27
D gene: NA
CDR3 protein: CASSLTGRYNYGYTF
CDR3 DNA: TGTGCCAGCAGTTTAACAGGGCGCTACAACTATGGCTACACCTTC

clone size: NA
J gene: TRBJ1-6
V gene: TRBV7-2
D gene: NA
CDR3 protein: CASSLDSGANNNSPLHF
CDR3 DNA: TGTGCCAGCAGCTTAGATAGCGGGGCCAACAATAATTCACCCCTCCACTTT

clone size: NA
J gene: TRBJ2-4
V gene: TRBV4-2
D gene: NA
CDR3 protein: CASRPTGDIQYF
CDR3 DNA: TGTGCCAGCAGGCCAACAGGAGACATTCAGTACTTC

clone size: NA
J gene: TRBJ2-2
V gene: TRBV28
D gene: TRBD2
CDR3 protein: CASSPLAGVGTGELFF
CDR3 DNA: TGTGCCAGCAGCCCTCTAGCGGGAGTAGGCACCGGGGAGCTGTTTTTT

clone size: NA
J gene: TRBJ1-2
V gene: TRBV7-9
D gene: NA
CDR3 protein: CASSLGAYNYGYTF
CDR3 DNA: TGTGCCAGCAGCTTAGGGGCTTATAACTATGGCTACACCTTC

clone size: NA
J gene: TRBJ1-1
V gene: TRBV29-1
D gene: NA
CDR3 protein: CSVLRRLNTEAFF
CDR3 DNA: TGCAGCGTGTTACGGAGATTGAACACTGAAGCTTTCTTT

clone size: NA
J gene: TRBJ1-1
V gene: TRBV19
D gene: NA
CDR3 protein: CASSTQGIGNTEAFF
CDR3 DNA: TGTGCCAGTAGTACCCAGGGTATTGGGAACACTGAAGCTTTCTTT

clone size: once
J gene: TRBJ1-3
V gene: TRBV4-1
D gene: NA
CDR3 protein: CASSQGVLSGNTIYF
CDR3 DNA: TGCGCCAGCAGCCAAGGGGTCCTCTCTGGAAACACCATATATTTT

clone size: NA
J gene: TRBJ2-7
V gene: TRBV28
D gene: TRBD1
CDR3 protein: CASSRQDRPLYF
CDR3 DNA: TGTGCCAGCAGTCGGCAGGACAGGCCGCTTTACTTC

clone size: NA
J gene: TRBJ1-1
V gene: TRBV18
D gene: NA
CDR3 protein: CASSPDTGGTEAFF
CDR3 DNA: TGTGCCAGCTCACCAGACACAGGAGGGACTGAAGCTTTCTTT

clone size: NA
J gene: TRBJ1-4
V gene: TRBV5-8
D gene: NA
CDR3 protein: CASSLAYGTTNEKLFF
CDR3 DNA: TGTGCCAGCAGCTTGGCCTACGGGACAACTAATGAAAAACTGTTTTTT

clone size: NA
J gene: TRBJ1-1
V gene: TRBV28
D gene: NA
CDR3 protein: CASSAGTGMNTEAFF
CDR3 DNA: TGTGCCAGCAGCGCCGGGACGGGCATGAACACTGAAGCTTTCTTT

clone size: NA
J gene: TRBJ2-7
V gene: TRBV25-1
D gene: TRBD1
CDR3 protein: CASSVQGASYEQYF
CDR3 DNA: TGTGCCAGCAGTGTCCAGGGGGCCTCCTACGAGCAGTACTTC

clone size: NA
J gene: TRBJ2-1
V gene: TRBV9
D gene: NA
CDR3 protein: CASTAGDKAYNEQFF
CDR3 DNA: TGTGCCAGCACCGCGGGGGACAAAGCCTACAATGAGCAGTTCTTC

clone size: NA
J gene: TRBJ2-5
V gene: TRBV19
D gene: NA
CDR3 protein: CAIPGHWETQYF
CDR3 DNA: TGTGCCATCCCGGGACATTGGGAGACCCAGTACTTC